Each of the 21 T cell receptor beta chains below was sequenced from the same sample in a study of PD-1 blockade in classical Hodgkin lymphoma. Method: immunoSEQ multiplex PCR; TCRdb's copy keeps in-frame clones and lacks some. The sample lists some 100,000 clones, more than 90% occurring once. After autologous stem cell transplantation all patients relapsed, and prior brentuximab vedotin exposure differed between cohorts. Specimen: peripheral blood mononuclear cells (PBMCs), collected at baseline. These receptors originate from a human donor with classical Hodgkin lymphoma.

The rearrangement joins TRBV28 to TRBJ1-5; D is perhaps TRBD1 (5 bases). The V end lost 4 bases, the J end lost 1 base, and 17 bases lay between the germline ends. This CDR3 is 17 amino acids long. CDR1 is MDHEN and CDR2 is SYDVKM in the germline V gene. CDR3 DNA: TGTGCCAGCAGTTCCCAGGAGGGGATGGGAAGCAATCAGCCCCAGCATTTT. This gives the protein CASSSQEGMGSNQPQHF.

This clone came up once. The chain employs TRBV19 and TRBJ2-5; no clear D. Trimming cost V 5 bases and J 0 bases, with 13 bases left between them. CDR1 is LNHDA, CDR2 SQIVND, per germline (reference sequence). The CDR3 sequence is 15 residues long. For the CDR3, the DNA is TGTGCCAGTAGTTTACGGGCGCTAAACCAAGAGACCCAGTACTTC. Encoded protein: CASSLRALNQETQYF.

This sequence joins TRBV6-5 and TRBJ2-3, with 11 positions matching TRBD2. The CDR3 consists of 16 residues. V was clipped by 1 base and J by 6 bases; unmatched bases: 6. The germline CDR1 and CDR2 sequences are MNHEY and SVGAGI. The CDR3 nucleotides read TGTGCCAGCAGTTACTTCGGGACTAGCGGTGAGGATACGCAGTATTTT. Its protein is CASSYFGTSGEDTQYF.

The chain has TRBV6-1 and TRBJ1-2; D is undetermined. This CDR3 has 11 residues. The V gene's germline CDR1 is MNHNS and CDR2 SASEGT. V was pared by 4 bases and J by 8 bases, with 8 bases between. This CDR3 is CASSAAEGYTF. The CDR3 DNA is TGTGCCAGCAGTGCGGCAGAGGGCTACACCTTC.

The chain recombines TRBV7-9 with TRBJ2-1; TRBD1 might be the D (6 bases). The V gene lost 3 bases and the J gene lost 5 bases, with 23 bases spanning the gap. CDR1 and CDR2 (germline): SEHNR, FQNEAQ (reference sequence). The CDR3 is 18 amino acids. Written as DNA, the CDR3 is TGTGCCAGCAGCTTGGGCCCCGATACAGGGCGTTGGCACAATGAGCAGTTCTTC. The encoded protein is CASSLGPDTGRWHNEQFF.

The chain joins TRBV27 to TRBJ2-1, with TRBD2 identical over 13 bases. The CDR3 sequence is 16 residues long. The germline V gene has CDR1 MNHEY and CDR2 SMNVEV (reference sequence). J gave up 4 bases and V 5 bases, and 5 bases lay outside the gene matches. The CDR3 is CASSLWTSGRYNEQFF. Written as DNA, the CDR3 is TGTGCCAGCAGTCTTTGGACTAGCGGGAGATACAATGAGCAGTTCTTC.

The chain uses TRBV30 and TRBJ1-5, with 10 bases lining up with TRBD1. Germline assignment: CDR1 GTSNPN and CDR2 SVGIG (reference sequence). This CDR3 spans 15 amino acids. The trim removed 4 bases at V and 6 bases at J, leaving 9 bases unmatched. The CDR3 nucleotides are TGTGCCTGGAAATCGGGACAGGGGTATAGTCAGCCCCAGCATTTT. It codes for CAWKSGQGYSQPQHF.

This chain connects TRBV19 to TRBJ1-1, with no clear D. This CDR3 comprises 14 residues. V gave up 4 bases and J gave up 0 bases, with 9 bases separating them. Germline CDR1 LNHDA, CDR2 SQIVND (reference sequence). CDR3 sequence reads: CASSTAGVNTEAFF. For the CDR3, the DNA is TGTGCCAGTAGTACCGCCGGGGTGAACACTGAAGCTTTCTTT.

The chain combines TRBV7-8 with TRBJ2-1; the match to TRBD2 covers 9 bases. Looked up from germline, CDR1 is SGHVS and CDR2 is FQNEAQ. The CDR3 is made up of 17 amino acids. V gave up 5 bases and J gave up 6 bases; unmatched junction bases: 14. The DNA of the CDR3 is TGTGCCAGCAGCCGATCTAGGACTAGCGAAGGAGGCAATGAGCAGTTCTTC. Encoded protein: CASSRSRTSEGGNEQFF.

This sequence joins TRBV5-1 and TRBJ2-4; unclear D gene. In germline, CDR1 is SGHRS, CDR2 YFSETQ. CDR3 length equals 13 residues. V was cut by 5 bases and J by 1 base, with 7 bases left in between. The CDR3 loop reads CASRAPAKNIQYF. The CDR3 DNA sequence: TGCGCCAGCAGGGCCCCGGCCAAAAACATTCAGTACTTC. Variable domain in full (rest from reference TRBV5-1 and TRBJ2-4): KAGVTQTPRYLIKTRGQQVTLSCSPISGHRSVSWYQQTPGQGLQFLFEYFSETQRNKGNFPGRFSGRQFSNSRSEMNVSTLELGDSALYLCASRAPAKNIQYFGAGTRLSVL.

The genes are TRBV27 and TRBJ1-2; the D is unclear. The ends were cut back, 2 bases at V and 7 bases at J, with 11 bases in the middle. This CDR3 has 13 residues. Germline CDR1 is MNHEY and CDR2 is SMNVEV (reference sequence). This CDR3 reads CASSLNGGIGYTF. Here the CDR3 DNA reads TGTGCCAGCAGTTTAAACGGTGGGATTGGCTACACCTTC.

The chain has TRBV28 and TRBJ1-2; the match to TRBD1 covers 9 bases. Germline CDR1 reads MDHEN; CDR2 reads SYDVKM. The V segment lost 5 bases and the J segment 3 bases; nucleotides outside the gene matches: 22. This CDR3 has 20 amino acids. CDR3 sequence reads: CASSPRGDTGTGRFHYGYTF. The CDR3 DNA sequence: TGTGCCAGCAGTCCGCGCGGGGATACCGGGACAGGGAGGTTCCACTATGGCTACACCTTC.

The CDR3 sequence is CASSPMDRGAEGTEAFF. In nucleotides, the CDR3 is TGTGCCAGCAGCCCGATGGACAGGGGGGCAGAGGGGACTGAAGCTTTCTTT. This chain uses TRBV4-2 with TRBJ1-1; 10 bases are shared with TRBD1. The CDR3 loop spans 17 amino acids. CDR1 and CDR2 (germline): LGHNA, YNFKEQ. V gave up 4 bases and J gave up 5 bases; unmatched junction bases: 13.

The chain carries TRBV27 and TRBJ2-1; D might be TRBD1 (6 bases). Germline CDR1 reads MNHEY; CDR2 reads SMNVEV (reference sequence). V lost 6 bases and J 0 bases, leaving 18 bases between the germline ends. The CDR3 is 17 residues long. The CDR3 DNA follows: TGTGCCAGCAGGCCCCGGCAGGGGACGATCTCCTACAATGAGCAGTTCTTC. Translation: CASRPRQGTISYNEQFF.

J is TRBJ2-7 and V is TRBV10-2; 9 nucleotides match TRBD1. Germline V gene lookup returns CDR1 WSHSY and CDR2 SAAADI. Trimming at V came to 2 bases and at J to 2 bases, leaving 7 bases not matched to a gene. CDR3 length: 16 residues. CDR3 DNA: TGCGCCAGCAGTGAGCCGATCCGGGACAGGGCCTACGAGCAGTACTTC. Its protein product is CASSEPIRDRAYEQYF.

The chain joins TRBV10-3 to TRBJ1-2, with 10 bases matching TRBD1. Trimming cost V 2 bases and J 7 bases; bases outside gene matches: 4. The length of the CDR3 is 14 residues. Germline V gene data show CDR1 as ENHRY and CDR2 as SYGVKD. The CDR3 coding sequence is TGTGCCATCAGTGAGGGGGACAGGGGTAGTGGCTACACCTTC. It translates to CAISEGDRGSGYTF.

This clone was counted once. The CDR3 DNA follows: TGTGCCAGCAGTGAATTTCCGGGGACTAGGGACTACGAGCAGTACTTC. It is translated as CASSEFPGTRDYEQYF. This chain connects TRBV25-1 to TRBJ2-7; 8 nucleotides align to TRBD2. Germline lookup yields CDR1 MGHDK and CDR2 SYGVNS. V shed 1 base and J 3 bases; nucleotides not matched to a gene: 8. The CDR3 is made up of 16 amino acids.

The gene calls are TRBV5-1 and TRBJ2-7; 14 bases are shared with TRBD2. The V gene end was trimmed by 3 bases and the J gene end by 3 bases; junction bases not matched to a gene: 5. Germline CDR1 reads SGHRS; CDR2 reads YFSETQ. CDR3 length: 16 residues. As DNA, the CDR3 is TGCGCCAGCAGCTCCGGACTAGCGGGAGGAGGCTACGAGCAGTACTTC. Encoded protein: CASSSGLAGGGYEQYF. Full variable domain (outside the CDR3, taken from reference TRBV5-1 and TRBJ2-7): KAGVTQTPRYLIKTRGQQVTLSCSPISGHRSVSWYQQTPGQGLQFLFEYFSETQRNKGNFPGRFSGRQFSNSRSEMNVSTLELGDSALYLCASSSGLAGGGYEQYFGPGTRLTVT.

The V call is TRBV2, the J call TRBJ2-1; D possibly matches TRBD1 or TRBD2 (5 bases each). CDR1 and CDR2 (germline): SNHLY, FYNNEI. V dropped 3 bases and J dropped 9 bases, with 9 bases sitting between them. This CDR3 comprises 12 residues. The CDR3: CASSEVGTEQFF. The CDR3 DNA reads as TGTGCCAGCAGTGAGGTCGGGACTGAGCAGTTCTTC. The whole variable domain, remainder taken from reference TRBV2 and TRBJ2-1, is EPEVTQTPSHQVTQMGQEVILRCVPISNHLYFYWYRQILGQKVEFLVSFYNNEISEKSEIFDDQFSVERPDGSNFTLKIRSTKLEDSAMYFCASSEVGTEQFFGPGTRLTVL.

The CDR3 spells CASSPWTSGSLDTQYF. The CDR3 bases are TGTGCCAGCAGCCCCTGGACTAGCGGGAGCCTAGATACGCAGTATTTT. The rearrangement joins TRBV7-8 to TRBJ2-3; 13 nucleotides align to TRBD2. CDR1 SGHVS and CDR2 FQNEAQ come from the germline V gene. J gave up 5 bases and V 5 bases, and 7 bases lay outside the gene matches. The CDR3 spans 16 residues.

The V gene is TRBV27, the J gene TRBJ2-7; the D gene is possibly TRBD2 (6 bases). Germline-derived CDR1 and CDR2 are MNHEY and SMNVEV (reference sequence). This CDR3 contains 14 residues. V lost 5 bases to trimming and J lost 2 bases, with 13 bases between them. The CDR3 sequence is CASSLPTSTYEQYF. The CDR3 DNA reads TGTGCCAGCAGTCTCCCGACTAGTACCTACGAGCAGTACTTC.